Detailed here is one T cell receptor (beta chain). Its antigen remains unknown. This specimen belongs to a study of cytomegalovirus exposure and HLA in healthy donors. About the research overall: T cells numbering around 170 million yielded more than 100 million unique TCR beta sequences in an earlier analysis.

Use of 60 Vbeta and 13 Jbeta primers characterized the PCR. The data were produced by immunoSEQ multiplex PCR, yet TCRdb's version contains in-frame clones alone and is incomplete. The sample has 200,000 to 250,000 clones; over 70% are singletons. V gave up 4 bases and J gave up 3 bases; unmatched junction bases: 2. The CDR3 has 13 amino acids. CDR1 SGHRS and CDR2 YFSETQ come from the germline V gene. Findings and caveats of the study: Later, an analysis found that common viral pathogens appeared to be linked with several of the most significant clusters. Investigators reported over 150 TCR beta chains as tied to cytomegalovirus.

Material: PBMCs. The TCR originated in an older woman in good health and CMV-seropositive. The chain uses TRBV5-1 and TRBJ2-3; 7 nucleotides line up with TRBD2. CDR3 bases: TGCGCCAGCAGCGGACTAGAAACAGATACGCAGTATTTT. Translating it yields CASSGLETDTQYF.